The 10 T cell receptor beta chains reported below all come from one sample, sequenced in a study of blood T cell repertoires in COVID-19. Sequencing used immunoSEQ multiplex PCR; TCRdb keeps in-frame clones, though not all of them. The table has about 140,000 clones, 88% seen once; the top ten hold under 3%. Sequenced material: peripheral blood. The receptors come from a human donor with COVID-19, enrolled during active disease. The donor label of this sample is uncertain.

This chain connects TRBV5-5 to TRBJ2-3; TRBD2 matches at 9 bases. Per germline, CDR1 SGHKS and CDR2 YYEKEE (reference sequence). V lost 5 bases to trimming and J lost 1 base; unmatched junction nucleotides: 2. CDR3 length equals 14 residues. The CDR3 nucleotides read TGTGCCAGCAGACCTAGCGGGGGCACAGATACGCAGTATTTT. Translating gives CASRPSGGTDTQYF.

The V gene is TRBV25-1, the J gene TRBJ2-5; TRBD2 matches 16 bases. V shed 6 bases, J shed 4 bases, and the junction held 5 bases outside the gene matches. Germline CDR1 and CDR2: MGHDK and SYGVNS. This CDR3 contains 16 residues. CDR3 loop: CASSPGTSGRGETQYF. CDR3 DNA sequence: TGTGCCAGCAGCCCAGGGACTAGCGGGAGGGGAGAGACCCAGTACTTC.

The rearrangement uses TRBV30 and TRBJ2-3; TRBD2 matches at 8 bases. Germline CDR1 and CDR2: GTSNPN and SVGIG (reference sequence). The CDR3 runs to 16 residues. V trimming: 0 bases; J trimming: 5 bases; junction bases outside the gene matches: 10. Written as DNA, the CDR3 is TGTGCCTGGAGTGTAGGGGGTAGCGGGAAACGAGATACGCAGTATTTT. Protein product: CAWSVGGSGKRDTQYF.

V gene TRBV5-4 combines with J gene TRBJ2-5; TRBD1 might be the D (5 bases). The V and J ends lost 5 bases and 1 base respectively, with 9 bases between them. Germline CDR1 is SGHNT and CDR2 is YYREEE (reference sequence). There are 13 residues in the CDR3. Here the CDR3 reads CASSYDSQETQYF. The CDR3 DNA is TGTGCCAGCAGTTATGACAGCCAAGAGACCCAGTACTTC.

The rearrangement joins TRBV24-1 to TRBJ2-3; the D gene is possibly TRBD2 (6 bases). Trimming removed 5 bases from V and 0 bases from J, with 8 bases in between. CDR1 KGHDR and CDR2 SFDVKD come from the germline V gene. CDR3 length equals 14 residues. The CDR3 sequence: CATSGRGSTDTQYF. In DNA form, the CDR3 reads TGTGCCACCAGTGGGCGGGGCAGCACAGATACGCAGTATTTT.

This sequence joins TRBV5-4 and TRBJ2-7; 8 nucleotides line up with TRBD2. Per germline, CDR1 SGHNT and CDR2 YYREEE (reference sequence). The CDR3 extends over 15 amino acids. With V trimmed by 4 bases and J by 4 bases, 10 bases remained unmatched. The CDR3 sequence is CASSASGPTGYEQYF. In nucleotides, the CDR3 is TGTGCCAGCAGCGCTAGCGGGCCAACCGGATACGAGCAGTACTTC.

The rearrangement links TRBV19 to TRBJ1-1; no definite D call. Germline CDR1 LNHDA, CDR2 SQIVND (reference sequence). The CDR3 contains 17 residues. The germline V and J ends were trimmed by 1 base and 2 bases, with 17 bases remaining between them. In DNA, the CDR3 is TGTGCCAGTAGTATAGCAGTAACGCGCCCGGGTAACACTGAAGCTTTCTTT. It translates to CASSIAVTRPGNTEAFF. Using reference TRBV19 and TRBJ1-1 for the parts outside the CDR3, the full variable domain is DGGITQSPKYLFRKEGQNVTLSCEQNLNHDAMYWYRQDPGQGLRLIYYSQIVNDFQKGDIAEGYSVSREKKESFPLTVTSAQKNPTAFYLCASSIAVTRPGNTEAFFGQGTRLTVV.

The J gene is TRBJ2-7, the V gene TRBV5-1; D remains ambiguous. The V gene's germline CDR1 is SGHRS and CDR2 YFSETQ. Between the trimmed V and J ends, which lost 0 bases and 0 bases, there was a span of 10 bases. The CDR3 consists of 15 residues. The CDR3 region has the DNA TGCGCCAGCAGCTTGGCCGGCGGAAACTCCTACGAGCAGTACTTC. This encodes CASSLAGGNSYEQYF.

The count of this clone is one. The V and J genes are TRBV19 and TRBJ1-6; D not certain. The CDR3 contains 13 residues. With 5 bases removed from V and 7 bases from J, the gap between germline ends came to 9 bases. Germline values: CDR1 LNHDA, CDR2 SQIVND (reference sequence). CDR3 bases: TGTGCCAGTAGTCTGGACTTCAATTCACCCCTCCACTTT. It specifies CASSLDFNSPLHF.

The genes are TRBV6-5 and TRBJ2-7, with D perhaps TRBD1 (6 bases). Germline V gene data show CDR1 as MNHEY and CDR2 as SVGAGI. V was pared by 5 bases and J by 0 bases, with 8 bases between. This CDR3 is 13 amino acids long. CDR3 nucleotide sequence: TGTGCCAGCAGTAACAGGGTCTCCTACGAGCAGTACTTC. Amino acid sequence: CASSNRVSYEQYF.